This TCR beta chain was profiled in a study of T cells in tuberculosis. Study details: The T cells targeted glucose monomycolate, a mycobacterial lipid, via CD1B. General study results and limits: The stringent gate may have excluded weak CD1B-GMM tetramer binders.

After thawing and overnight rest, PBMC were stained with GMM-loaded CD1B tetramer, viability dye and anti-CD3 for sorting. C32 glucose monomycolate from Rhodococcus equi was loaded onto the CD1B tetramers. Tetramer-negative cells, roughly 97,000 per donor, were also sorted. Only one count was recorded for this clone. This CDR3 is also generated by other DNA sequences in the sample. No alpha-beta pairing information exists for these sequences. Sequencing was performed with immunoSEQ multiplex PCR; in TCRdb, only in-frame clones are kept and a portion is missing. The sample lists approximately 59,000 clones, 70% to 90% occurring once. Trimming at V came to 6 bases and at J to 4 bases, leaving 3 bases not matched to a gene. The CDR3 extends over 12 amino acids. Germline V lookup: CDR1 MNHEY, CDR2 SVGAGI.

This chain connects TRBV6-5 to TRBJ2-7; 7 nucleotides agree with TRBD1. The sequencing sample was made of CD1b-GMM tetramer-negative cells sorted from PBMCs. The sequence was collected from an adult woman with latent tuberculosis. The CDR3 coding sequence is TGTGCCAGCAGCCGGGACAGATACGAGCAGTACTTC. Translation: CASSRDRYEQYF.